This TCR beta chain was sequenced during a study of shared clonotypes between healthy human individuals. In the study overall: In total, the donors were two women and a few men aged 18 to 49. Whole-study results and caveats: In this cohort, only blood was sampled, and tissue repertoires likely differ. At large depth, rarefaction still showed sorted-subset sequencing to be incomplete. Across subsets, estimated richness was generally greater for naive than for memory populations.

The assay was immunoSEQ multiplex PCR, and TCRdb's table has in-frame clones only and misses some. The sample consists of about 1 million clones, 70% to 80% of them appearing once. Trimming removed 5 bases from V and 4 bases from J, with 17 bases in between. This CDR3 comprises 15 residues. From germline, CDR1 is LNHNV and CDR2 YYDKDF (reference sequence). Turning to this clone: No antigen is known for it.

The rearrangement uses TRBV15 and TRBJ2-5; perhaps D is TRBD1 or TRBD2 (5 bases each). The sequencing sample was made of memory CD4+ T cells sorted from blood. This sample's subset: CD45RA-negative fraction. The sequence was collected from a man aged 18 to 29 in good health. The DNA for the CDR3 is TGTGCCACCAGCCATATATGGGGGACCGGAGAGACCCAGTACTTC. The encoded protein is CATSHIWGTGETQYF.